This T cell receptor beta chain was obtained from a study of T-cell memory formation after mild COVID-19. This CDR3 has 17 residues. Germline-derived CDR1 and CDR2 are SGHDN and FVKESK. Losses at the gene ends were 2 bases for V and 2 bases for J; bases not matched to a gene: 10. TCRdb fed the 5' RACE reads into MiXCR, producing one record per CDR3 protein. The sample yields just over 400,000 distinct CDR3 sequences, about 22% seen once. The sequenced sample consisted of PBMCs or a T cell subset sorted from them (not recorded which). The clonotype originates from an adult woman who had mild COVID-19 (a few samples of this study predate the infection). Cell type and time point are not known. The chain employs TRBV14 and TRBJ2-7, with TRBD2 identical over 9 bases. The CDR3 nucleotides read TGTGCCAGCAGCCAACGGACTCTAGCGGGGATAGCCTACGAGCAGTACTTC. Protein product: CASSQRTLAGIAYEQYF. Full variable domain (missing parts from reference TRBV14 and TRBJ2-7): EAGVTQFPSHSVIEKGQTVTLRCDPISGHDNLYWYRRVMGKEIKFLLHFVKESKQDESGMPNNRFLAERTGGTYSTLKVQPAELEDSGVYFCASSQRTLAGIAYEQYFGPGTRLTVT.